One and the same sample provided the 14 T cell receptor beta chains below, sequenced in a study of T cells in Graves' hyperthyroidism and ophthalmopathy. Amplification targeted TCR beta CDR3 regions from RNA transcripts. First-round RT-PCR targeting the TCR CDR3 was performed with the HTBI primer set. TCRdb used MiXCR to reprocess the multiplex PCR reads, holding one entry per CDR3 protein. The data contain 490,000 or so distinct CDR3 sequences, 40% to 50% of them singletons. Sequencing was carried out using peripheral blood or thyroid tissue (not recorded which). These receptors were collected from an adult woman with Graves' disease, either hyperthyroidism or ophthalmopathy (not recorded which).

Ten or more counts support this clonotype. V and J are TRBV7-9 and TRBJ2-7; 8 bases line up with TRBD2. This CDR3 is built from 15 residues. Unmatched junction bases numbered 13, after V lost 1 base and J lost 11 bases. Per germline, CDR1 SEHNR and CDR2 FQNEAQ (reference sequence). In DNA, the CDR3 is TGTGCCAGCAGCTTAGGTTCCGTTACTAGCGGTGTTAAGTACTTC. This gives the protein CASSLGSVTSGVKYF.

This clonotype came up many times. The rearrangement uses TRBV5-1 and TRBJ1-2; weak D call: TRBD1 (6 bases). V was trimmed by 3 bases and J by 2 bases, leaving 14 bases between them. Per the germline V gene, CDR1 is SGHRS and CDR2 is YFSETQ. CDR3 size: 15 residues. CDR3 nucleotide sequence: TGCGCCAGCAGCTCGGGGCCTACAGGGAACTATGGCTACACCTTC. Translating it yields CASSSGPTGNYGYTF.

Comments on this clonotype: The CDR3 does not close with the conserved phenylalanine or tryptophan, likely indicating a read error. This sequence joins TRBV6-6 and TRBJ1-1, with D unclear. The V and J ends lost 0 bases and 1 base respectively, with 0 bases between them. This CDR3 contains 12 residues. The germline V gene has CDR1 MNHNY and CDR2 SVGAGI (reference sequence). This chain's CDR3 is CASSYSNTEAFS. CDR3 in DNA: TGTGCCAGCAGTTACTCGAACACTGAAGCTTTCTCT.

The chain recombines TRBV10-3 with TRBJ1-4, with D uncertain. V was clipped by 3 bases and J by 3 bases, with 14 bases between them. CDR3 length equals 16 residues. From germline, CDR1 is ENHRY and CDR2 SYGVKD. CDR3 region: CAISEERTEANEKLFF. The CDR3, as DNA: TGTGCCATCAGTGAAGAGCGGACTGAAGCTAATGAAAAACTGTTTTTT.

This clonotype appeared many times. The chain has TRBV11-2 and TRBJ2-7; D may be TRBD1 (5 bases). The CDR3 loop spans 13 amino acids. The V gene lost 3 bases and the J gene lost 3 bases, with 9 bases spanning the gap. Germline CDR1 is SGHAT and CDR2 is FQNNGV. The DNA for the CDR3 is TGTGCCAGCAGCTTCCACGACAGCTACGAGCAGTACTTC. Its protein product is CASSFHDSYEQYF.

The chain recombines TRBV10-3 with TRBJ1-2; D gene ambiguous. The CDR3 extends over 12 amino acids. Germline V gene data show CDR1 as ENHRY and CDR2 as SYGVKD. Between the trimmed V and J ends, which lost 10 bases and 0 bases, there was a span of 9 bases. The CDR3 reads CATDGTNYGYTF. CDR3 nucleotides: TGTGCCACAGATGGGACTAACTATGGCTACACCTTC.

The rearrangement uses TRBV6-5 and TRBJ2-2; possibly TRBD2 for D (5 bases). V was clipped by 0 bases and J by 6 bases, with 8 bases between them. Germline values: CDR1 MNHEY, CDR2 SVGAGI. This CDR3 spans 14 amino acids. The CDR3 DNA sequence: TGTGCCAGCAGTTACTCCGGGGTCCCCGGGGAGCTGTTTTTT. Residues: CASSYSGVPGELFF.

V usage is TRBV2 and J usage is TRBJ2-7; TRBD1 might be the D (6 bases). The V and J ends lost 6 bases and 5 bases respectively, with 11 bases between them. CDR1 is SNHLY, CDR2 FYNNEI, per germline. The CDR3 spans 12 residues. CDR3 DNA: TGTGCCAGCAGGCCTACAGGGAACGAGCAGTACTTC. Translation gives CASRPTGNEQYF.

This clonotype was counted at least ten times. The genes are TRBV6-1 and TRBJ1-2, with D uncertain. The V end was cut by 2 bases, the J end by 2 bases, with 9 bases between. CDR3 length: 14 residues. Germline lookup yields CDR1 MNHNS and CDR2 SASEGT. CDR3 in DNA: TGTGCCAGCAGTGAATTCGGGCAGAACTATGGCTACACCTTC. Translating it yields CASSEFGQNYGYTF.

This clonotype was observed at least ten times. The CDR3 DNA reads TGTGCCAGCAGCTCCAGACACGTTCCTGGTTCTTATGGCTACACCTTC. It yields the protein CASSSRHVPGSYGYTF. V and J are TRBV9 and TRBJ1-2; D unclear. The germline V gene encodes CDR1 SGDLS and CDR2 YYNGEE. The CDR3 spans 16 residues. V was trimmed by 4 bases and J by 5 bases, leaving 21 bases between them.

The chain carries TRBV29-1 and TRBJ2-3, with TRBD1 matching over 9 bases. The ends lost 7 bases at V and 3 bases at J; junction bases unmatched: 5. The CDR3 is made up of 13 amino acids. The germline CDR1 and CDR2 sequences are SQVTM and ANQGSEA. The CDR3 sequence: CSAAGQGTDTQYF. The CDR3 DNA is TGCAGCGCTGCGGGACAGGGTACAGATACGCAGTATTTT.

This clonotype was picked up many times. The chain has TRBV4-1 and TRBJ1-1; D remains unclear. Between the trimmed V and J ends, which lost 3 bases and 1 base, there was a span of 12 bases. The CDR3 has 15 amino acids. Germline CDR1 reads MGHRA; CDR2 reads YSYEKL. The CDR3 nucleotides are TGCGCCAGCAGCCAGCAGAACCTGGGGAACACTGAAGCTTTCTTT. It yields the protein CASSQQNLGNTEAFF.

Remarks on this clonotype: A much bigger clone sits one base away, suggesting this may be a read error. The chain uses TRBV7-3 and TRBJ2-7; tentatively, D is TRBD2 (5 bases). Germline CDR1 SGHTA, CDR2 FQGTGA. V dropped 5 bases and J dropped 6 bases, with 20 bases sitting between them. The CDR3 is 15 residues long. The CDR3 nucleotides read TGTGCCAGCAGCCCCTCGGCTAGAGGGAAGGGCGAGCAGTACTTC. This translates into CASSPSARGKGEQYF. The variable domain in full, with the rest retrieved from reference TRBV7-3 and TRBJ2-7, is GAGVSQTPSNKVTEKGKYVELRCDPISGHTALYWYRQSLGQGPEFLIYFQGTGAADDSGLPNDRFFAVRPEGSVSTLKIQRTERGDSAVYLCASSPSARGKGEQYFGPGTRLTVT.

This clonotype occurred many times. The chain combines TRBV15 with TRBJ2-5; no firm D call. V was clipped by 1 base and J by 0 bases, with 6 bases between them. Germline-derived CDR1 and CDR2 are LNHNV and YYDKDF (reference sequence). This CDR3 spans 14 amino acids. The CDR3 DNA sequence: TGTGCCACCAGCAGAGGCAACAACCAAGAGACCCAGTACTTC. Its protein is CATSRGNNQETQYF.